This entry lists 25 T cell receptor beta chains sequenced from one sample in a study of blood T cell repertoires in COVID-19. Generated by immunoSEQ multiplex PCR, the TCRdb table keeps only in-frame clones and is missing some. The sample holds 20,000 or so clones, 65% to 90% seen once. The sample taken for sequencing was peripheral blood. The source of these receptors is a human donor with acute or convalescent COVID-19. The donor label of this sample is uncertain.

This chain links TRBV29-1 with TRBJ2-1; 9 nucleotides line up with TRBD2. CDR1 is SQVTM, CDR2 ANQGSEA, per germline. V shed 4 bases and J 16 bases; nucleotides not matched to a gene: 11. The CDR3 runs to 12 residues. CDR3 nucleotide sequence: TGCAGCGTTGTGGCTAGCGGGGAGTTATTCTTCTTC. Translation gives CSVVASGELFFF.

Here the CDR3 DNA reads TGTGCCAGCAGTTGGGACAGGGGAGGTGGCTACACCTTC. Its translation is CASSWDRGGGYTF. The chain combines TRBV12-3 or TRBV12-4 with TRBJ1-2; TRBD1 matches 10 bases. Trimming took 4 bases from V and 7 from J; bases not matched to a gene: 3. CDR3 length: 13 residues.

The chain uses TRBV19 and TRBJ1-6, with 10 bases fitting TRBD1. This CDR3 spans 14 amino acids. The J segment lost 8 bases and the V segment lost 7 bases, leaving 5 bases of the junction unmatched. CDR1 is LNHDA, CDR2 SQIVND, per germline (reference sequence). The CDR3 reads CASNPGQGHSPLHF. CDR3 bases: TGTGCCAGTAATCCGGGACAGGGGCATTCACCCCTCCACTTT. The complete variable domain, with remaining parts taken from reference TRBV19 and TRBJ1-6, reads DGGITQSPKYLFRKEGQNVTLSCEQNLNHDAMYWYRQDPGQGLRLIYYSQIVNDFQKGDIAEGYSVSREKKESFPLTVTSAQKNPTAFYLCASNPGQGHSPLHFGNGTRLTVT.

The chain carries TRBV4-2 and TRBJ2-7; D possibly corresponds to TRBD1 (5 bases). In germline, CDR1 is LGHNA, CDR2 YNFKEQ. V gave up 0 bases and J gave up 3 bases, with 6 bases separating them. There are 13 residues in the CDR3. DNA of the CDR3: TGTGCCAGCAGCCAAGAGGGGCACTACGAGCAGTACTTC. Translation gives CASSQEGHYEQYF.

There are a few counts of this clone. J is TRBJ1-1 and V is TRBV19; possibly TRBD1 for D (5 bases). Germline V gene data show CDR1 as LNHDA and CDR2 as SQIVND (reference sequence). Trimming removed 5 bases from V and 3 bases from J, with 10 bases in between. There are 13 residues in the CDR3. Here the CDR3 DNA reads TGTGCCAGTAGTGCGGGGACTGACACTGAAGCTTTCTTT. Translated: CASSAGTDTEAFF.

The V and J genes are TRBV6-5 and TRBJ2-3; 7 bases match TRBD1. With V trimmed by 6 bases and J by 0 bases, 6 bases remained unmatched. Germline-derived CDR1 and CDR2 are MNHEY and SVGAGI. This CDR3 contains 15 residues. The CDR3 is CASSYRGGSTDTQYF. The CDR3 coding sequence is TGTGCCAGCAGCTACAGGGGCGGTAGCACAGATACGCAGTATTTT.

The genes are TRBV2 and TRBJ2-3; TRBD2 matches 9 bases. The germline V gene has CDR1 SNHLY and CDR2 FYNNEI. The CDR3 consists of 16 residues. Germline trimming cut 6 bases from V and 2 bases from J; bases unmatched to any gene: 9. The DNA of the CDR3 is TGTGCCAGCAGATCCGTTAGCGGGAGTCCCACAGATACGCAGTATTTT. It yields the protein CASRSVSGSPTDTQYF.

This clone was counted only a few times. The rearrangement links TRBV19 to TRBJ1-1; possible D gene TRBD1, 5 bases. This CDR3 has 15 residues. Germline CDR1 reads LNHDA; CDR2 reads SQIVND (reference sequence). V dropped 7 bases and J dropped 0 bases, with 15 bases sitting between them. CDR3 coding DNA: TGTGCCAGTACCGTTAGACAGCAGTTGAACACTGAAGCTTTCTTT. Translation: CASTVRQQLNTEAFF. The variable domain in full, with the rest retrieved from reference TRBV19 and TRBJ1-1, is DGGITQSPKYLFRKEGQNVTLSCEQNLNHDAMYWYRQDPGQGLRLIYYSQIVNDFQKGDIAEGYSVSREKKESFPLTVTSAQKNPTAFYLCASTVRQQLNTEAFFGQGTRLTVV.

V and J are TRBV7-8 and TRBJ2-7; TRBD1 matches at 12 bases. This CDR3 comprises 17 residues. From germline, CDR1 is SGHVS and CDR2 FQNEAQ. V was pared by 5 bases and J by 6 bases, with 14 bases of the junction left unmatched. This chain's CDR3 is CASSATRDRGHLREQYF. CDR3 nucleotides: TGTGCCAGCAGCGCCACCCGGGACAGGGGGCATCTCCGCGAGCAGTACTTC.

The V and J genes are TRBV5-4 and TRBJ2-5; 13 bases line up with TRBD2. CDR3 length: 15 amino acids. After removal of 1 base from V and 5 bases from J, the junction contained 2 bases not matched to a gene. From germline, CDR1 is SGHNT and CDR2 YYREEE (reference sequence). The CDR3 DNA reads TGTGCCAGCAGCTTGCCACTAGCGGGAGGGGAGACCCAGTACTTC. Translating it yields CASSLPLAGGETQYF.

This chain joins TRBV6-6 and TRBJ2-2, with D possibly matching TRBD2 (6 bases). The germline V gene encodes CDR1 MNHNY and CDR2 SVGAGI (reference sequence). This CDR3 comprises 14 residues. With 6 bases removed from V and 4 bases from J, the gap between germline ends came to 12 bases. CDR3 region: CASREGGSTGELFF. The DNA for the CDR3 is TGTGCCAGCAGGGAGGGTGGGAGCACCGGGGAGCTGTTTTTT.

The chain links TRBV19 to TRBJ2-6; no firm D call. CDR3 length equals 15 residues. Trimming stripped 6 bases from V and 0 bases from J, with 9 bases between. The germline V gene encodes CDR1 LNHDA and CDR2 SQIVND (reference sequence). CDR3 bases: TGTGCCAGTAGCTTACAGACCTCTGGGGCCAACGTCCTGACTTTC. Protein product: CASSLQTSGANVLTF.

The chain links TRBV5-4 to TRBJ2-7; 8 bases are a match to TRBD2. V trimming: 4 bases; J trimming: 0 bases; junction bases outside the gene matches: 9. Per germline, CDR1 SGHNT and CDR2 YYREEE (reference sequence). The length of the CDR3 is 16 residues. The CDR3 DNA is TGTGCCAGCAGCACAGGAACGGGGGGGGCCTCCTACGAGCAGTACTTC. This codes for CASSTGTGGASYEQYF.

This chain joins TRBV13 and TRBJ2-7; 7 positions match TRBD2. Germline V gene data show CDR1 as PRHDT and CDR2 as FYEKMQ (reference sequence). V shed 4 bases and J 2 bases; nucleotides not matched to a gene: 8. CDR3 length equals 15 residues. The CDR3 is CASSSGWGGTYEQYF. Here the CDR3 DNA reads TGTGCCAGCAGCTCCGGATGGGGGGGGACCTACGAGCAGTACTTC.

The chain couples TRBV5-6 to TRBJ1-3; no definite D call. The CDR3 contains 17 residues. Germline CDR1 reads SGHDT; CDR2 reads YYEEEE. Trimming took off 3 bases at V and 6 bases at J, with 22 bases between the two ends. CDR3 sequence (DNA): TGTGCCAGCAGCTATCAAGACGGCCCGGGGAATAAAAACACCATATATTTT. As protein: CASSYQDGPGNKNTIYF. The complete variable domain, with remaining parts taken from reference TRBV5-6 and TRBJ1-3, reads DAGVTQSPTHLIKTRGQQVTLRCSPKSGHDTVSWYQQALGQGPQFIFQYYEEEERQRGNFPDRFSGHQFPNYSSELNVNALLLGDSALYLCASSYQDGPGNKNTIYFGEGSWLTVV.

This chain links TRBV24-1 with TRBJ2-2; 7 nucleotides match TRBD1. Per the germline V gene, CDR1 is KGHDR and CDR2 is SFDVKD. The CDR3 contains 14 residues. Losses at the gene ends were 8 bases for V and 4 bases for J; bases not matched to a gene: 6. CDR3 coding DNA: TGTGCCACCAAAGGGACAGACCTCACCGGGGAGCTGTTTTTT. Amino acids: CATKGTDLTGELFF.

Comment on this clone: One end of the junction does not line up with germline, which may come from a read error. Other nucleotide sequences from this sample produce the same CDR3. V usage is TRBV7-2 and J usage is TRBJ1-1; D ambiguous. The CDR3 runs 15 residues. CDR1 is SGHTA and CDR2 is FQGNSA in the germline V gene. The CDR3 DNA reads TGTGCCAGCAGCTTGAGGTTTGGCGAGGGCACTGAGGCTTTCTTT. This sequence encodes CASSLRFGEGTEAFF.

The CDR3 DNA follows: TGTGCCAGCAGTGAATCGAGGTTCCGGGAGACCCAGTACTTC. Translating it yields CASSESRFRETQYF. This chain joins TRBV25-1 and TRBJ2-5; D remains ambiguous. The germline V and J ends were trimmed by 1 base and 5 bases, with 11 bases remaining between them. The germline V gene encodes CDR1 MGHDK and CDR2 SYGVNS. The length of the CDR3 is 14 residues. Based on the CDR3 plus reference TRBV25-1 and TRBJ2-5, the full variable domain is EADIYQTPRYLVIGTGKKITLECSQTMGHDKMYWYQQDPGMELHLIHYSYGVNSTEKGDLSSESTVSRIRTEHFPLTLESARPSHTSQYLCASSESRFRETQYFGPGTRLLVL.

A single count supports this clone. The rearrangement joins TRBV16 to TRBJ1-4; maybe TRBD1 (5 bases). V was pared by 4 bases and J by 7 bases, with 10 bases between. CDR3 length equals 13 residues. Germline-derived CDR1 and CDR2 are KGHSY and FQNENV. The CDR3 sequence is CASSRWGGEKLFF. The CDR3 DNA is TGTGCCAGCAGCCGCTGGGGGGGTGAAAAACTGTTTTTT.

Of note for this clone: A read error may account for a junction end that differs from germline. The CDR3 loop is CASSEDRGRYTDTQYF. The CDR3, as DNA: TGTGCCAGCAGCGAAGACAGGGGCAGGTACACAGATACGCAGTATTTT. The chain combines TRBV14 with TRBJ2-3, with 8 bases identical to TRBD1. Germline values: CDR1 SGHDN, CDR2 FVKESK. The CDR3 is 16 amino acids.

The chain joins TRBV19 to TRBJ2-1; 11 bases agree with TRBD2. J lost 8 bases, V lost 3 bases, and 6 bases had no gene match. The length of the CDR3 is 15 residues. Germline CDR1 LNHDA, CDR2 SQIVND (reference sequence). CDR3 in amino acids: CASSMLTSGSDEQFF. The DNA for the CDR3 is TGTGCCAGTAGTATGCTTACTAGCGGGAGCGATGAGCAGTTCTTC.

The chain carries TRBV7-3 and TRBJ2-1, with 11 bases aligning to TRBD2. V lost 5 bases, J lost 8 bases, and 11 bases stayed unmatched. The CDR3 covers 16 residues. Germline V CDR1 and CDR2: SGHTA, FQGTGA. CDR3 region: CASSPQIAGGVHEQFF. The CDR3 region has the DNA TGTGCCAGCAGCCCCCAGATAGCGGGGGGGGTCCATGAGCAGTTCTTC.

The chain employs TRBV11-2 and TRBJ1-6; TRBD1 matches at 7 bases. J lost 5 bases, V lost 5 bases, and 6 bases had no gene match. CDR1 and CDR2 from the germline V gene are SGHAT and FQNNGV. The CDR3 loop spans 15 amino acids. CDR3: CASSPRDSHNSPLHF. As DNA, the CDR3 is TGTGCCAGCAGCCCCCGGGACAGCCATAATTCACCCCTCCACTTT.

The rearrangement links TRBV19 to TRBJ2-3; D is perhaps TRBD2 (5 bases). Per the germline V gene, CDR1 is LNHDA and CDR2 is SQIVND (reference sequence). Between the trimmed V and J ends, which lost 3 bases and 0 bases, there was a span of 25 bases. CDR3 length equals 20 residues. The CDR3 DNA sequence: TGTGCCAGTAGTATTTTTAGTCTTGGGGAGCCCCTACCTAGCACAGATACGCAGTATTTT. Its translation is CASSIFSLGEPLPSTDTQYF. The variable domain in full, with the rest retrieved from reference TRBV19 and TRBJ2-3, is DGGITQSPKYLFRKEGQNVTLSCEQNLNHDAMYWYRQDPGQGLRLIYYSQIVNDFQKGDIAEGYSVSREKKESFPLTVTSAQKNPTAFYLCASSIFSLGEPLPSTDTQYFGPGTRLTVL.

The rearrangement links TRBV5-8 to TRBJ1-2; no definite D call. The CDR3 consists of 15 residues. With 7 bases removed from V and 3 bases from J, the gap between germline ends came to 19 bases. CDR1 and CDR2 (germline): SGHTS, YDEGEE. The CDR3 DNA sequence: TGTGCCAGCCCGAGTTGGAAAGCCGGGGACTATGGCTACACCTTC. Protein sequence: CASPSWKAGDYGYTF.